The following is a T cell receptor (beta chain) sequence with its context. Under the authors' procedure: Reference gene primer amplification yielded estimated nucleated cell counts. The method was immunoSEQ multiplex PCR; TCRdb's version includes in-frame clones alone and lacks a portion of them. V and J calls and clone size are as listed in that table; D and trimming were resolved from the DNA. The repertoire holds about 47,000 clones, with under 85% as singletons. The ends were cut back, 1 base at V and 10 bases at J, with 12 bases in the middle. CDR3 size: 13 residues. CDR1 is SGHNT, CDR2 YYREEE, per germline (reference sequence). This record belongs to a study of blood T cell repertoires in COVID-19. Overall study context: The origin of the acute and convalescent COVID-19 samples was the United States, Italy and Spain. T cells, B-cell-depleted T cells, or PBMCs supplied cDNA or gDNA.

The sequenced material came from peripheral blood. This clonotype originated in a man in his sixties with active COVID-19. The chain couples TRBV5-4 to TRBJ2-1, with TRBD1 as a possible D gene (5 bases). CDR3 in amino acids: CASSLSLGREQFF. The DNA for the CDR3 is TGTGCCAGCAGCTTGAGTTTGGGGCGCGAGCAGTTCTTC.